This TCR beta chain was profiled in a study of cytomegalovirus exposure and HLA in healthy donors. Study-wide results and caveats: Immune exposure data for these donors was limited to CMV serostatus. A missense variant in DCLRE1C was later tied to TCR beta V- and J-gene trimming. Overall, approximately 150 TCR beta chains were annotated as cytomegalovirus-associated.

PCR primers comprised 60 Vbeta and 13 Jbeta primers. Sequenced by immunoSEQ multiplex PCR; TCRdb stores in-frame clones only, minus some. This table holds more than 35,000 clones, around 50% found once. CDR1 and CDR2 from the germline V gene are ENHRY and SYGVKD. CDR3 length: 13 amino acids. This clone has only a few counts. Its target is not known. The junction does not match germline at one end; this may be a read error. This chain connects TRBV10-3 to TRBJ2-3; 7 nucleotides agree with TRBD2. The sample taken for sequencing was PBMCs. This TCR was recovered from a woman aged 40-49 years in good health and CMV-seropositive. Here the CDR3 reads CAITAGDTDTQYF. DNA of the CDR3: TGTGCAATCACGGCGGGGGACACAGATACGCAGTATTTT.